This TCR beta chain was sequenced for a study of regulatory T cells in long-lasting Graves disease. Study information: Graves' cases, newly diagnosed, had used antithyroid drugs under 3 months.

V lost 5 bases to trimming and J lost 4 bases; unmatched junction nucleotides: 9. Germline assignment: CDR1 DFQATT and CDR2 SNEGSKA (reference sequence). The CDR3 has 16 amino acids. CDR3 regions were amplified by Arm-PCR using iRepertoire HTBI primers to build TCR beta libraries. In TCRdb, the multiplex PCR reads were re-called with MiXCR into one record per CDR3 protein. Of 400,000 to 450,000 distinct CDR3 sequences detected, around 14% appear once; the ten largest clones hold over 15%. Time point given: newly diagnosed GD, antithyroid drugs for less than 3 months. Construction of the TCR library relied on RNA isolated from PBMCs. These same records also appear under a second study, on T cells in Graves' hyperthyroidism and ophthalmopathy. This second study says: Most clonotypes that expanded in the thyroid above 0.001 also showed up in blood. Ophthalmopathy could be told apart from stable hyperthyroidism with a 13 V-J model. Before onset, by a median of about seven months, the model predicted ophthalmopathy.

The clonotype originates from a woman in her thirties with Graves disease. Sequences were derived from peripheral blood mononuclear cells (PBMCs), sampled at new diagnosis, from a patient treated with antithyroid drugs. The chain joins TRBV20-1 to TRBJ2-1; 12 nucleotides line up with TRBD2. The CDR3 sequence: CSAPQTSGSQYNEQFF. CDR3 in DNA: TGCAGTGCTCCTCAGACTAGCGGGAGCCAGTACAATGAGCAGTTCTTC.